This T cell receptor beta chain came from a study of Tregs in tolerant kidney transplant recipients. Whole-study context: The nonmyeloablative bone marrow transplants came from related graft donors, with transient mixed chimerism.

In regard to this clone: Its antigen is still unknown.

Germline values: CDR1 SGDLS, CDR2 YYNGEE. The CDR3 covers 15 residues. J lost 8 bases, V lost 0 bases, and 6 bases had no gene match. CD4+CD25+CD127- Tregs, CD4+CD25- non-Tregs, CD4 and CD8 cells were sorted. Points from the study as a whole: For some patients, primers changed over time, blocking nucleotide-level comparison. Donor-specific Treg expansion exceeded global Treg expansion in tolerant patients, suggesting antigen drive.

The method was immunoSEQ multiplex PCR; TCRdb's version includes in-frame clones alone and lacks a portion of them. The data hold around 78,000 clones, with approximately 90% observed a single time. The source material was Tregs from blood, sampled before the transplant. The J gene is TRBJ2-1, the V gene TRBV9, with 9 positions matching TRBD1. This TCR came from a human donor who received a combined kidney and bone marrow transplant. Here the CDR3 reads CASSVGPWDRDEQFF. CDR3 sequence (DNA): TGTGCCAGCAGCGTAGGTCCTTGGGACAGGGATGAGCAGTTCTTC. Variable domain in full (rest from reference TRBV9 and TRBJ2-1): DSGVTQTPKHLITATGQRVTLRCSPRSGDLSVYWYQQSLDQGLQFLIQYYNGEERAKGNILERFSAQQFPDLHSELNLSSLELGDSALYFCASSVGPWDRDEQFFGPGTRLTVL.